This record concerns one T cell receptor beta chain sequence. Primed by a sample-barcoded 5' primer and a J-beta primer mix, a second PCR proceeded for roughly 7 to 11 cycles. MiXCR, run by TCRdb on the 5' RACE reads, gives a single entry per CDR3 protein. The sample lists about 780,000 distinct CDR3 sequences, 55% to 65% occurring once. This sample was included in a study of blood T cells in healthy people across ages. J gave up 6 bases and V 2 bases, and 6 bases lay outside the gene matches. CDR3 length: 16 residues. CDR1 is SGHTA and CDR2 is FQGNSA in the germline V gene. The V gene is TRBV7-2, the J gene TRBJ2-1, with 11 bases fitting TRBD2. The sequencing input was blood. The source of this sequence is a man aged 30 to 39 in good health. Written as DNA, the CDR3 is TGTGCCAGCAGCTTAACCACCGGGACTAGCGGCAATGAGCAGTTCTTC. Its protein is CASSLTTGTSGNEQFF. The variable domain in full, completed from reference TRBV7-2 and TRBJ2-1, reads GAGVSQSPSNKVTEKGKDVELRCDPISGHTALYWYRQSLGQGLEFLIYFQGNSAPDKSGLPSDRFSAERTGGSVSTLTIQRTQQEDSAVYLCASSLTTGTSGNEQFFGPGTRLTVL.